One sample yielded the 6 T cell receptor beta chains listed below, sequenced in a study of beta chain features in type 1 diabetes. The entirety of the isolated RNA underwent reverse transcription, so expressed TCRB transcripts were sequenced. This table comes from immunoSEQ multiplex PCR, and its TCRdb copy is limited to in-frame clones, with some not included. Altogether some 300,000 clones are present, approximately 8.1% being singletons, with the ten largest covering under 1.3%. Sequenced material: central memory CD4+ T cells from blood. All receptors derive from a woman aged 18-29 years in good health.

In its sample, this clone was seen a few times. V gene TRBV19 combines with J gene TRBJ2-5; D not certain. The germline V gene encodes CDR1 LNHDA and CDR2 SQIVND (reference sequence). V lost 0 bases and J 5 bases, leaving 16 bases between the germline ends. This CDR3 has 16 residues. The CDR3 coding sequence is TGTGCCAGTAGTATAGAATTATGGCGAGGCCGGGAGACCCAGTACTTC. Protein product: CASSIELWRGRETQYF.

CDR3 bases: TGTGCCAGCAGTGGGAGGATCAATCAGCCCCAGCATTTT. Translation gives CASSGRINQPQHF. The V gene is TRBV28, the J gene TRBJ1-5, with unresolved D. Germline V gene data show CDR1 as MDHEN and CDR2 as SYDVKM. The CDR3 extends over 13 amino acids. The V and J ends lost 5 bases and 3 bases respectively, with 8 bases between them.

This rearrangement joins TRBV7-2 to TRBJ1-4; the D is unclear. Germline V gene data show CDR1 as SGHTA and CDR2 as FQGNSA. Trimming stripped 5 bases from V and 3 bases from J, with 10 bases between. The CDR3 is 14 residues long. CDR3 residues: CASSPSKANEKLFF. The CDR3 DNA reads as TGTGCCAGCAGCCCCTCAAAGGCTAATGAAAAACTGTTTTTT.

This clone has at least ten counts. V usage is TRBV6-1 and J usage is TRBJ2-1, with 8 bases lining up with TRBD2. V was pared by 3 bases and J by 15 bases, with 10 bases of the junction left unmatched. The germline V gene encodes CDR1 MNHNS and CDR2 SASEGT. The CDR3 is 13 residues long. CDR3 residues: CASSDSWTSRPFF. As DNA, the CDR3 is TGTGCCAGCAGTGACTCTTGGACTAGCCGGCCGTTCTTC.

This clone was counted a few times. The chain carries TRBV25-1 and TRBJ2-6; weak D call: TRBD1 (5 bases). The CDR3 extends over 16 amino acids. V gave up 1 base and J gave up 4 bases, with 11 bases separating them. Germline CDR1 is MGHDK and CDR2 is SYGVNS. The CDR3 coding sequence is TGTGCCAGCAGTGAATCTGGGGCGCTGGGGGCCAACGTCCTGACTTTC. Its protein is CASSESGALGANVLTF.

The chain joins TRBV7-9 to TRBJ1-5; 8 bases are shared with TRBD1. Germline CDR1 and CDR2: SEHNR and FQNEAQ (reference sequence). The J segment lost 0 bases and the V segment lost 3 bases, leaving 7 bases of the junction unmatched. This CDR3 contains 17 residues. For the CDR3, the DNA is TGTGCCAGCAGCTTTGGGACAGGCCTATATAGCAATCAGCCCCAGCATTTT. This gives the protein CASSFGTGLYSNQPQHF.